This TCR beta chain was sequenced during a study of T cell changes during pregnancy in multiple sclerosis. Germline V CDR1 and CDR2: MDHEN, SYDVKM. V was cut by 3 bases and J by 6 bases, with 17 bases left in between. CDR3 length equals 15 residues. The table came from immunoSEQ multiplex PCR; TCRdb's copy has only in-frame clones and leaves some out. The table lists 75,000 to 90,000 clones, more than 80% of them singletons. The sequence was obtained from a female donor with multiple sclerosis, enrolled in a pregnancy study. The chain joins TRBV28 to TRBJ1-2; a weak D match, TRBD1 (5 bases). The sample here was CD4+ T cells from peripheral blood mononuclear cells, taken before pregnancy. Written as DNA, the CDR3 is TGTGCCAGCAGTTTCCCCCTCGGGGGAACTAATGGCTACACCTTC. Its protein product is CASSFPLGGTNGYTF.